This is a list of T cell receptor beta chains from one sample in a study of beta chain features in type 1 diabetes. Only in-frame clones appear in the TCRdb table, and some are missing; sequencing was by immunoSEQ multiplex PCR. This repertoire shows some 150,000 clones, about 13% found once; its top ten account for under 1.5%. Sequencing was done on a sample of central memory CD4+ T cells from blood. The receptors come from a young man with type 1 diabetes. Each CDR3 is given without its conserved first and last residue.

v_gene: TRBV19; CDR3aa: AVTGGQNTEAF
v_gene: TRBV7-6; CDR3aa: ASSSTTGSGNTIY
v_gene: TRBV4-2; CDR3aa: ASSPRELAGGQGTDTQY
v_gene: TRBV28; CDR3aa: ASRESTGELF
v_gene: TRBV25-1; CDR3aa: ASSEFTGSSYNEQF
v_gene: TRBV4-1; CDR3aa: ASSQQGIATNGYT
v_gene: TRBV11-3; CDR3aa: ASSLGTGDYGYT
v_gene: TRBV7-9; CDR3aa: ASSSETSTDTQY
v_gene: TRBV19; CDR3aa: ASSIGASAGETQY
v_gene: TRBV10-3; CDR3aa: AISEFGAEAF
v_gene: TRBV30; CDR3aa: AWSPGTGVEQY
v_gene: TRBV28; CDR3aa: ASRAVTYEQY
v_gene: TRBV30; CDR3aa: AWSPLGQAYGYT
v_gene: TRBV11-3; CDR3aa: ASSSSPGQNTEAF
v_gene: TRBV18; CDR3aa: ASSPIGSDTQY
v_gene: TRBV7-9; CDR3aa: ASSDRGGETQY
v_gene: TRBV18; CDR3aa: ASSPGRGHYEQY
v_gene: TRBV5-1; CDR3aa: ASSGLAGPSSTDTQY
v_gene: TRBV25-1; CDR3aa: ASSEDRGEQY
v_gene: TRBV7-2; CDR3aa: ASSLTGVAYEQY
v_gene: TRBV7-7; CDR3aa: ASSPGQGGTGELF
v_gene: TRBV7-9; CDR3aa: ASTPGELLGLYEQY
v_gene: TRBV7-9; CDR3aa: ASSSGTENTEAF
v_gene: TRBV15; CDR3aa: ATSRGFNEQY
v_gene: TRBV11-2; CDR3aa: ASSLERGGPNEQF
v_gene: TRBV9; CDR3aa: AGPSGGSTDTQY
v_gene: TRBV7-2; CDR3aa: ASSPRGGSYEQY
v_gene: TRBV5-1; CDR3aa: ASRTGQGKIDTQY
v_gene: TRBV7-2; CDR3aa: ASTEGLQPDTQY
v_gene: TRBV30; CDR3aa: AWSSSPVGETQY
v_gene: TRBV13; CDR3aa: ASSLGQEQY
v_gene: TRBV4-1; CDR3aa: ASSQGTRDSQGEQY
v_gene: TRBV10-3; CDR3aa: AISKGQESSGANVLT
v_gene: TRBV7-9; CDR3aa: ASTPGQGFNYGYT
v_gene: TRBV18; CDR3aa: ASSPKDEQY
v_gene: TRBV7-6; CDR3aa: ASSLGSETQY
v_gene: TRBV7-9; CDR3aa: ASSEVTTTNEKLF
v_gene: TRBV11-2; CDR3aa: ASSNRQWEKLF
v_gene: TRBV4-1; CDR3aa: ASSQENYGGVEAF
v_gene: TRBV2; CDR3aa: ASSAPGQGTETQY
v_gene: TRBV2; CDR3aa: ASSAAEQGETQY
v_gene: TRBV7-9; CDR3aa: ASSLITTDTQY